These 28 T cell receptor beta chains came from one sample sequenced in a study of early T cells in non-severe SARS-CoV-2 infection. TCRdb re-called the 5' RACE reads with MiXCR, one entry per CDR3 protein. Altogether some 50,000 distinct CDR3 sequences are present, approximately 9.7% being singletons, with the ten largest covering more than 20%. Specimen: whole blood. The source of these receptors is an adult who was a healthcare worker with PCR-confirmed SARS-CoV-2 infection or an uninfected control (not recorded which).

The genes are TRBV6-2 or TRBV6-3 and TRBJ2-1, with 8 nucleotides matching TRBD1. The CDR3 length is 14 residues. After removal of 1 base from V and 10 bases from J, the junction contained 6 bases not matched to a gene. Germline loops: CDR1 MNHEY, CDR2 SVGEGT. In DNA, the CDR3 is TGTGCCAGCAGTTACTGGGCAGGGGGCAGGGAGCAGTTCTTC. Amino acids: CASSYWAGGREQFF.

This clonotype was picked up many times. The V gene is TRBV7-6, the J gene TRBJ2-3, with D uncertain. Germline-derived CDR1 and CDR2 are SGHVS and FNYEAQ. Trimming took 5 bases from V and 2 from J, leaving 5 bases between them. The CDR3 length is 12 residues. CDR3 residues: CASSLPTDTQYF. For the CDR3, the DNA is TGTGCCAGCAGCCTGCCCACAGATACGCAGTATTTT.

The V call is TRBV11-2, the J call TRBJ2-1; D call uncertain. The V gene's germline CDR1 is SGHAT and CDR2 FQNNGV. V gave up 3 bases and J gave up 10 bases, with 10 bases separating them. The CDR3 is 12 amino acids. The CDR3 loop is CASSFSPVEQFF. The CDR3 DNA reads TGTGCCAGCAGCTTCTCGCCGGTAGAGCAGTTCTTC.

The chain combines TRBV5-1 with TRBJ2-5; D not certain. This CDR3 is 14 amino acids long. Germline assignment: CDR1 SGHRS and CDR2 YFSETQ. V shed 1 base and J shed 5 bases, with 12 bases lying between them. DNA of the CDR3: TGCGCCAGCAGCTTGTCCCCCAGCACCGAGACCCAGTACTTC. As protein: CASSLSPSTETQYF.

This clonotype was counted at least ten times. This chain connects TRBV12-3 or TRBV12-4 to TRBJ1-1; D unresolved. CDR3 length: 12 amino acids. Trimming stripped 5 bases from V and 11 bases from J, with 15 bases between. The DNA of the CDR3 is TGTGCCAGCAGTGGGTCGGGTTCAGTGGCTTTCTTT. Its translation: CASSGSGSVAFF.

This clonotype was seen at least ten times. This chain connects TRBV10-3 to TRBJ1-5; TRBD1 aligns across 7 bases. CDR1 and CDR2 from the germline V gene are ENHRY and SYGVKD. J was trimmed by 0 bases and V by 4 bases; bases with no gene match: 6. This CDR3 spans 16 amino acids. CDR3 loop: CAISVGDSYSNQPQHF. The CDR3 DNA reads as TGTGCCATCAGTGTGGGGGACAGTTATAGCAATCAGCCCCAGCATTTT.

This chain connects TRBV3-1 to TRBJ2-7; no clear D gene. Trimming pared 4 bases from V and 3 bases from J, leaving 10 bases between. CDR1 is LGHDT and CDR2 is YNNKEL in the germline V gene (reference sequence). There are 13 residues in the CDR3. The CDR3, as DNA: TGTGCCAGCAGCCGCCAGACCGACTACGAGCAGTACTTC. This codes for CASSRQTDYEQYF.

This clonotype was seen more than once but under ten times. The chain employs TRBV12-3 or TRBV12-4 and TRBJ2-7; D gene unclear. The V end was cut by 0 bases, the J end by 2 bases, with 11 bases between. The CDR3 runs to 15 residues. The CDR3 is CASSLAGGGTYEQYF. The CDR3 nucleotides are TGTGCCAGCAGTTTAGCGGGTGGCGGTACCTACGAGCAGTACTTC.

The CDR3 is CASSIAPNYGYTF. Here the CDR3 DNA reads TGTGCCAGTAGTATAGCCCCGAACTATGGCTACACCTTC. The chain combines TRBV19 with TRBJ1-2; no reliable D call. Deletions cut 1 base from V and 2 bases from J, with 5 bases between. CDR3 size: 13 residues. Germline assignment: CDR1 LNHDA and CDR2 SQIVND (reference sequence).

This clonotype was found a few times. The J gene is TRBJ1-1, the V gene TRBV5-6, with 7 positions matching TRBD1. Trimming took 3 bases from V and 0 from J; bases not matched to a gene: 5. CDR1 and CDR2 (germline): SGHDT, YYEEEE. The CDR3 is 15 amino acids. The CDR3 spells CASSSDGQVNTEAFF. In DNA, the CDR3 is TGTGCCAGCAGCTCTGATGGACAGGTGAACACTGAAGCTTTCTTT.

Many counts were recorded for this clonotype. CDR3 DNA sequence: TGCAGCGTCTACAGGGCCTCGAACACCGGGGAGCTGTTTTTT. Translation gives CSVYRASNTGELFF. V and J are TRBV29-1 and TRBJ2-2, with D possibly TRBD1 on 6 matching bases. V shed 6 bases and J shed 0 bases, with 11 bases lying between them. The CDR3 extends over 14 amino acids. Germline V CDR1 and CDR2: SQVTM, ANQGSEA.

This clonotype was recorded many times. The genes are TRBV12-3 or TRBV12-4 and TRBJ1-2; D not certain. The CDR3 extends over 14 amino acids. Trimming left V 6 bases short and J 0 bases short, with 11 bases between. The CDR3 DNA sequence: TGTGCCAGCAGACACGGCGCCGCTAACTATGGCTACACCTTC. It codes for CASRHGAANYGYTF.

This clonotype occurred many times. The J gene is TRBJ1-1, the V gene TRBV3-1; D is undetermined. The V gene lost 4 bases and the J gene lost 1 base, with 10 bases spanning the gap. This CDR3 region has 14 residues. CDR1 is LGHDT and CDR2 is YNNKEL in the germline V gene (reference sequence). Here the CDR3 reads CASSLWHTNTEAFF. For the CDR3, the DNA is TGTGCCAGCAGCCTTTGGCATACGAACACTGAAGCTTTCTTT.

This clonotype was counted ten times or more. The chain carries TRBV10-3 and TRBJ2-2, with D possibly being TRBD1 (6 bases). The CDR3 spans 15 residues. The germline V gene has CDR1 ENHRY and CDR2 SYGVKD. V lost 3 bases and J lost 3, with 11 bases in between. Here the CDR3 reads CAISEGDIYTGELFF. The CDR3 bases are TGTGCCATCAGTGAAGGGGACATTTACACCGGGGAGCTGTTTTTT.

This clonotype was observed many times. V gene TRBV2 combines with J gene TRBJ2-5, with D unresolved. The germline V gene has CDR1 SNHLY and CDR2 FYNNEI. V lost 7 bases and J 1 base, leaving 10 bases between the germline ends. The length of the CDR3 is 13 residues. The CDR3: CASTLGSQETQYF. As DNA, the CDR3 is TGTGCCAGCACCCTGGGCTCCCAAGAGACCCAGTACTTC.

Only a few counts were recorded for this clonotype. The gene calls are TRBV12-3 or TRBV12-4 and TRBJ1-4; D might be TRBD1 (5 bases). The CDR3 has 14 amino acids. V was pared by 6 bases and J by 7 bases, with 15 bases between. The CDR3 sequence: CASSTLGAGEKLFF. The CDR3 nucleotides read TGTGCCAGCAGCACCCTAGGGGCCGGTGAAAAACTGTTTTTT.

The rearrangement links TRBV3-1 to TRBJ1-1; D is undetermined. CDR1 is LGHDT and CDR2 is YNNKEL in the germline V gene (reference sequence). Trimming took 0 bases from V and 1 from J, leaving 6 bases between them. CDR3 length: 14 residues. Here the CDR3 reads CASSQDSENTEAFF. The CDR3 nucleotides read TGTGCCAGCAGCCAAGACTCCGAGAACACTGAAGCTTTCTTT. Looking up the rest from reference TRBV3-1 and TRBJ1-1 gives the full variable domain: DTAVSQTPKYLVTQMGNDKSIKCEQNLGHDTMYWYKQDSKKFLKIMFSYNNKELIINETVPNRFSPKSPDKAHLNLHINSLELGDSAVYFCASSQDSENTEAFFGQGTRLTVV.

This clonotype was counted many times. The rearrangement joins TRBV20-1 to TRBJ2-1, with TRBD2 matching over 8 bases. V lost 6 bases to trimming and J lost 0 bases; unmatched junction nucleotides: 10. The CDR3 runs 16 residues. Germline V lookup: CDR1 DFQATT, CDR2 SNEGSKA (reference sequence). The CDR3 nucleotides read TGCAGTGCCACGGTGCGGGGGGCCAGCTCCTACAATGAGCAGTTCTTC. Translation: CSATVRGASSYNEQFF.

This clonotype showed up just a few times. A junction boundary mismatches the germline segment, possibly from a read error. V and J are TRBV6-1 and TRBJ1-1, with unresolved D. CDR1 is MNHNS, CDR2 SASEGT, per germline. The CDR3 is made up of 15 amino acids. As DNA, the CDR3 is TGTGCCAGCACCTCGGACCTTAACCTGAACGCTGAAGCTTTCTTT. This translates into CASTSDLNLNAEAFF.

The chain joins TRBV7-8 to TRBJ1-1; D gene uncertain. Trimming cost V 5 bases and J 0 bases, with 10 bases left between them. This CDR3 is 14 amino acids long. CDR1 SGHVS and CDR2 FQNEAQ come from the germline V gene. In nucleotides, the CDR3 is TGTGCCAGCAGCCCTACAGAGATGAACACTGAAGCTTTCTTT. Protein sequence: CASSPTEMNTEAFF.

The chain couples TRBV30 to TRBJ2-7; D is perhaps TRBD2 (5 bases). V lost 2 bases and J lost 4, with 6 bases in between. This CDR3 spans 11 amino acids. CDR1 and CDR2 (germline): GTSNPN, SVGIG (reference sequence). The CDR3 DNA follows: TGTGCCTGGAGTAGGACTTACGAGCAGTACTTC. Protein: CAWSRTYEQYF.

This clonotype showed up just a few times. The chain combines TRBV2 with TRBJ2-7; TRBD1 agrees at 9 bases. The germline V gene has CDR1 SNHLY and CDR2 FYNNEI. Losses at the gene ends were 7 bases for V and 2 bases for J; bases not matched to a gene: 6. CDR3 length: 14 amino acids. Written as DNA, the CDR3 is TGTGCCAGCATTATTCGGGACAGGGCCTACGAGCAGTACTTC. Its protein is CASIIRDRAYEQYF.

Of note for this clonotype: The germline gene is not matched at one end of the junction; a read error may be the cause. The rearrangement uses TRBV28 and TRBJ1-6; no definite D call. CDR3 length: 14 amino acids. From germline, CDR1 is MDHEN and CDR2 SYDVKM. CDR3 loop: CASSLSPYNSPLHF. As DNA, the CDR3 is TGTGCCAGCAGTTTATCTCCCTACAATTCACCCCTCCACTTT.

This clonotype was counted a few times. The rearrangement joins TRBV7-6 to TRBJ2-7; possible D gene TRBD2, 5 bases. V was clipped by 5 bases and J by 3 bases, with 11 bases between them. Per the germline V gene, CDR1 is SGHVS and CDR2 is FNYEAQ. The CDR3 length is 13 residues. The CDR3 bases are TGTGCCAGCAGCCCCGGGATAATCTACGAGCAGTACTTC. Residues: CASSPGIIYEQYF. Filled out from reference TRBV7-6 and TRBJ2-7, the complete variable domain reads GAGVSQSPRYKVTKRGQDVALRCDPISGHVSLYWYRQALGQGPEFLTYFNYEAQQDKSGLPNDRFSAERPEGSISTLTIQRTEQRDSAMYRCASSPGIIYEQYFGPGTRLTVT.

This clonotype was counted a few times. This rearrangement joins TRBV3-1 to TRBJ2-7, with D perhaps matching TRBD1 (5 bases). Trimming stripped 0 bases from V and 6 bases from J, with 15 bases between. This CDR3 comprises 15 residues. Per germline, CDR1 LGHDT and CDR2 YNNKEL (reference sequence). CDR3 bases: TGTGCCAGCAGCCAAGACCTAGGGGCCCGAGGCGAGCAGTACTTC. Amino acid sequence: CASSQDLGARGEQYF.

This rearrangement joins TRBV5-1 to TRBJ2-1; D may match TRBD1 or TRBD2 (5 bases each). This CDR3 contains 14 residues. Germline loops: CDR1 SGHRS, CDR2 YFSETQ. The V gene lost 3 bases and the J gene lost 9 bases, with 16 bases spanning the gap. CDR3 in amino acids: CASSSDNRDVEQFF. CDR3 nucleotide sequence: TGCGCCAGCAGCTCCGACAACCGGGACGTTGAGCAGTTCTTC.

This clonotype came up a few times. V gene TRBV10-2 combines with J gene TRBJ2-3, with D tentatively TRBD1 or TRBD2 (5 bases each). CDR1 and CDR2 (germline): WSHSY, SAAADI. This CDR3 spans 15 amino acids. Trimming removed 7 bases at V and 0 bases at J, with 14 bases between. The CDR3 sequence: CASTGTVPSTDTQYF. The CDR3 coding sequence is TGCGCCAGCACGGGGACCGTCCCTAGCACAGATACGCAGTATTTT.

The chain joins TRBV27 to TRBJ2-7; either TRBD1 or TRBD2 may supply D (7 bases each). This CDR3 has 15 residues. Germline V CDR1 and CDR2: MNHEY, SMNVEV (reference sequence). Trimming pared 6 bases from V and 1 base from J, leaving 16 bases between. The CDR3 DNA follows: TGTGCCAGCAGGCCCTCAGGGGGGGTTTCCTACGAGCAGTACTTC. Its protein is CASRPSGGVSYEQYF.